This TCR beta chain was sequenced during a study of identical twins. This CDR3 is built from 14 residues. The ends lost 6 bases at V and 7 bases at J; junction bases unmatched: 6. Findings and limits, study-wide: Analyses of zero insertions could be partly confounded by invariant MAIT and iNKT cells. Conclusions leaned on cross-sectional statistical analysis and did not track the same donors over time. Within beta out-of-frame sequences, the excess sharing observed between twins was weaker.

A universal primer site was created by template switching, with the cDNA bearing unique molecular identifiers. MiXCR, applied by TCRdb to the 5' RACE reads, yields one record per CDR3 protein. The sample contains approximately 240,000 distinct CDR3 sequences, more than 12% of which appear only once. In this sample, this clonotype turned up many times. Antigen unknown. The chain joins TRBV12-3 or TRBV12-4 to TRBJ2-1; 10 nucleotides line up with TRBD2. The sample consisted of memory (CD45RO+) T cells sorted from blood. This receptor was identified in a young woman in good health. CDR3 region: CASRKRGGGNEQFF. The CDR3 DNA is TGTGCCAGCAGAAAGCGGGGGGGCGGGAATGAGCAGTTCTTC.